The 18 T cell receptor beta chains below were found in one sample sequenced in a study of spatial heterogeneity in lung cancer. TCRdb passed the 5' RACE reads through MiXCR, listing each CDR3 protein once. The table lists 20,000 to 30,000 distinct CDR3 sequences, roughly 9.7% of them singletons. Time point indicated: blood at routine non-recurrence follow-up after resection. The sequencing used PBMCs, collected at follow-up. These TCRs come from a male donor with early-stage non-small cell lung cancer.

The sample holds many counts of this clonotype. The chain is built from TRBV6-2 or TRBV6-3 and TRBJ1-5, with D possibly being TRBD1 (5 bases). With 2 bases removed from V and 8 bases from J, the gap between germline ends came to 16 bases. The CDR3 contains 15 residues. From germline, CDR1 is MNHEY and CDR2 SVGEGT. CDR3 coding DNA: TGTGCCAGCAGTTACCAAAAGAGGGGTAGAGAGCCCCAGCATTTT. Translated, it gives CASSYQKRGREPQHF.

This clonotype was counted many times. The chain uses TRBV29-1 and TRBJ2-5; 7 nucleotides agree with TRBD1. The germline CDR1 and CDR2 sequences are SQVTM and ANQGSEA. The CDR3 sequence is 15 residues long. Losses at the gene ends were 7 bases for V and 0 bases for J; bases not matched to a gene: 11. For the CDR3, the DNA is TGCAGCGGTTCCACCCGCAGGGGGTACCAAGAGACCCAGTACTTC. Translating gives CSGSTRRGYQETQYF.

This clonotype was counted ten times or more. Here the CDR3 DNA reads TGTGCCAGCAGAGAAACCGATCTCTACGAGCAGTACTTC. It encodes CASRETDLYEQYF. The rearrangement joins TRBV2 to TRBJ2-7, with D unresolved. CDR3 length: 13 residues. The V end was cut by 6 bases, the J end by 3 bases, with 12 bases between. From germline, CDR1 is SNHLY and CDR2 FYNNEI.

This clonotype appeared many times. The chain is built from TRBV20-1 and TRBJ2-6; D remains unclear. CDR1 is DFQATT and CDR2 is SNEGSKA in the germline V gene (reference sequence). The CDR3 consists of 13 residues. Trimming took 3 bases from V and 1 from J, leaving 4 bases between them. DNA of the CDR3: TGCAGTGCTAGGAAATCTGGGGCCAACGTCCTGACTTTC. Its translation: CSARKSGANVLTF.

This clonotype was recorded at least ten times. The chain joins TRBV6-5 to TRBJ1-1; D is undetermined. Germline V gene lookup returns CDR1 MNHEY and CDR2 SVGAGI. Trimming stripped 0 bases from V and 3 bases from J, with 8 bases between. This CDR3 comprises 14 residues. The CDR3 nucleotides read TGTGCCAGCAGTTACTCGAGACTTGACACTGAAGCTTTCTTT. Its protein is CASSYSRLDTEAFF.

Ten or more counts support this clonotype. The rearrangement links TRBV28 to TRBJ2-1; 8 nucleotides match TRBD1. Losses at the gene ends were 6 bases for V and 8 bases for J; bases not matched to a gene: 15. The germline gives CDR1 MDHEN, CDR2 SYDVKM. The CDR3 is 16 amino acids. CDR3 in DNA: TGTGCCAGCAGCTTAGAACAGGGGGGTGGGTTAGATGAGCAGTTCTTC. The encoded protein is CASSLEQGGGLDEQFF.

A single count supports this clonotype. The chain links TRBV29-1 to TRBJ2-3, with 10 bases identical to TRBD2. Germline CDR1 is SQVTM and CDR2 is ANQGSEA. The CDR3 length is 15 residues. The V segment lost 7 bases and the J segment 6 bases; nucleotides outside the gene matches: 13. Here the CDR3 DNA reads TGCAGCGCCGTCCTTTCTAGCGGGGGCGCGGATACGCAGTATTTT. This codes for CSAVLSSGGADTQYF.

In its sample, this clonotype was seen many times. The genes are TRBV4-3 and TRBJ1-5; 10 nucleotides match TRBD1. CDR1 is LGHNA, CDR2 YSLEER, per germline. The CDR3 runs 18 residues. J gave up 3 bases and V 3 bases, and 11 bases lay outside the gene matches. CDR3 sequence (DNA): TGCGCCAGCAGCCAGGCCGACAGGGGGCTCCAAAACAATCAGCCCCAGCATTTT. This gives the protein CASSQADRGLQNNQPQHF.

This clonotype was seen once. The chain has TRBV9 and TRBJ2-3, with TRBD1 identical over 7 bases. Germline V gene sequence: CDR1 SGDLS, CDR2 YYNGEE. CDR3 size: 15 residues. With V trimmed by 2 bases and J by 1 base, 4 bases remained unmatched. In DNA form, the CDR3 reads TGTGCCAGCAGCGTCCTCGGGACAGGCACAGATACGCAGTATTTT. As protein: CASSVLGTGTDTQYF.

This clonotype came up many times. CDR3 sequence: CSLSAGGPETQYF. CDR3 nucleotides: TGCAGCCTTTCCGCGGGGGGGCCGGAGACCCAGTACTTC. The rearrangement joins TRBV29-1 to TRBJ2-5; 9 bases map to TRBD2. This CDR3 comprises 13 residues. Germline V lookup: CDR1 SQVTM, CDR2 ANQGSEA. J lost 5 bases, V lost 8 bases, and 9 bases had no gene match.

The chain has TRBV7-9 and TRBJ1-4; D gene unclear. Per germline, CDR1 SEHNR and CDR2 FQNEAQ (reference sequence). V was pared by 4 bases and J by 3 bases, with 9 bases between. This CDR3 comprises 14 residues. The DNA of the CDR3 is TGTGCCAGCAGCTGGGTCCAGCCTAATGAAAAACTGTTTTTT. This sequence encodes CASSWVQPNEKLFF.

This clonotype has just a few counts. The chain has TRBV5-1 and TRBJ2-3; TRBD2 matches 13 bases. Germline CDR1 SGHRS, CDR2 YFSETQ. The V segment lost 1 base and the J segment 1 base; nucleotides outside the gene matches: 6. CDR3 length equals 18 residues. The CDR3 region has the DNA TGCGCCAGCAGCTTGTCCACTAGCGGGGGGGCTGGCACAGATACGCAGTATTTT. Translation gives CASSLSTSGGAGTDTQYF.

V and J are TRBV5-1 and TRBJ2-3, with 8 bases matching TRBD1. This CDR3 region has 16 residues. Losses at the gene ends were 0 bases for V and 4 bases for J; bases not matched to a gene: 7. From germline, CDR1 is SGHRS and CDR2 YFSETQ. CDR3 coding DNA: TGCGCCAGCAGCTTGGGACAGGGGAGGATCGCAGATACGCAGTATTTT. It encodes CASSLGQGRIADTQYF.

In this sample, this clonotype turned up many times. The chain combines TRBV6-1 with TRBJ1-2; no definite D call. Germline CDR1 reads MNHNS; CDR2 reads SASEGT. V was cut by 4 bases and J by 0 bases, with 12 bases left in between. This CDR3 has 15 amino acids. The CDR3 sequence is CASSALETTNYGYTF. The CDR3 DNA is TGTGCCAGCAGTGCGTTGGAGACTACTAACTATGGCTACACCTTC.

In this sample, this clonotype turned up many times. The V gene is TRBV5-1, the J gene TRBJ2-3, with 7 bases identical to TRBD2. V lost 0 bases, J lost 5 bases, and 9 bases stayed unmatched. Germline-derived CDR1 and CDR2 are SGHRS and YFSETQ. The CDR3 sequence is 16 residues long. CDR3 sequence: CASSLGPGLRLDTQYF. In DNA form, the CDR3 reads TGCGCCAGCAGCTTGGGGCCGGGACTAAGGTTAGATACGCAGTATTTT.

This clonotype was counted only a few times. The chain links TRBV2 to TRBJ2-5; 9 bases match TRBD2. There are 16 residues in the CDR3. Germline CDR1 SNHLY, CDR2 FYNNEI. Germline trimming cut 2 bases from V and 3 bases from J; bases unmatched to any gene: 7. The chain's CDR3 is CASSESPSGEEETQYF. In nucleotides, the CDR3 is TGTGCCAGCAGTGAATCGCCTAGCGGGGAAGAAGAGACCCAGTACTTC.

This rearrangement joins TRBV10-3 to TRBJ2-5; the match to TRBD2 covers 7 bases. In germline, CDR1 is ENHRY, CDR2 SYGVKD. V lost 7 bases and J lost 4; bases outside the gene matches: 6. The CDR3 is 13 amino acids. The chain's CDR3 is CAIIRGEGETQYF. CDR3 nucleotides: TGTGCCATCATCCGGGGGGAGGGAGAGACCCAGTACTTC.

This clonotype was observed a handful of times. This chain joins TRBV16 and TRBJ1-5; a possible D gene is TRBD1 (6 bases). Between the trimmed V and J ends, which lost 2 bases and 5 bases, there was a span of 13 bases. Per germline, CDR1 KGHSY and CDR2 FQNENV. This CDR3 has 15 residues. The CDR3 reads CASSQGRGVYQPQHF. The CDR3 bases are TGTGCCAGCAGCCAAGGAAGGGGGGTTTATCAGCCCCAGCATTTT. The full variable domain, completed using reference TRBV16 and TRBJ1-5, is GEEVAQTPKHLVRGEGQKAKLYCAPIKGHSYVFWYQQVLKNEFKFLISFQNENVFDETGMPKERFSAKCLPNSPCSLEIQATKLEDSAVYFCASSQGRGVYQPQHFGDGTRLSIL.